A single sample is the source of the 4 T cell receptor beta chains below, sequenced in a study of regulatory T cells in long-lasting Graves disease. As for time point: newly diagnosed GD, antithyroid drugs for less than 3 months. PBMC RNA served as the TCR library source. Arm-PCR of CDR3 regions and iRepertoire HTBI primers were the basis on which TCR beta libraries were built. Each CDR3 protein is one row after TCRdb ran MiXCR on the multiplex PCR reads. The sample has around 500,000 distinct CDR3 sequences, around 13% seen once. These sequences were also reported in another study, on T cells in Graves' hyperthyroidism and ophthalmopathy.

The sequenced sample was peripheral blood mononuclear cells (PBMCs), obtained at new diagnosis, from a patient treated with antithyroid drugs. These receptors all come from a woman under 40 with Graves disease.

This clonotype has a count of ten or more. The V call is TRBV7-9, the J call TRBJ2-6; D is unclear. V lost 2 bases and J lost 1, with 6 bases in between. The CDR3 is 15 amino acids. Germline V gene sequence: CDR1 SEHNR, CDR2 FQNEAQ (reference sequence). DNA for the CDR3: TGTGCCAGCAGCTTAAAGTTATCTGGGGCCAACGTCCTGACTTTC. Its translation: CASSLKLSGANVLTF.

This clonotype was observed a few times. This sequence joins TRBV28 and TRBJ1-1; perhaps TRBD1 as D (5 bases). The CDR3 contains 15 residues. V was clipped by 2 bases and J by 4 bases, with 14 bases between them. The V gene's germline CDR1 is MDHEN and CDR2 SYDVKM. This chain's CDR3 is CASSLIGQGVTEAFF. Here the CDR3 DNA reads TGTGCCAGCAGTTTAATTGGGCAAGGGGTCACTGAAGCTTTCTTT.

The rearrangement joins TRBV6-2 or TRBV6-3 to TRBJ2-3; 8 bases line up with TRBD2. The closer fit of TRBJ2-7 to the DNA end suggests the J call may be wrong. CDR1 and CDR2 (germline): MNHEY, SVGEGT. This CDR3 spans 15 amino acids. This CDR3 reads CASSESLAGGREQYF. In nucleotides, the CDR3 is TGTGCCAGCAGTGAATCGCTCGCGGGAGGACGGGAGCAGTACTTC.

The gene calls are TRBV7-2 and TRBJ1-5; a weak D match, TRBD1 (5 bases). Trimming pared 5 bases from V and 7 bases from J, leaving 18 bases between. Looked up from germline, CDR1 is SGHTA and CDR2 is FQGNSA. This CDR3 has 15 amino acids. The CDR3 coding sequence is TGTGCCAGCAGCCCCCCGGGGGGTATATGGCAGCCCCAGCATTTT. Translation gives CASSPPGGIWQPQHF.